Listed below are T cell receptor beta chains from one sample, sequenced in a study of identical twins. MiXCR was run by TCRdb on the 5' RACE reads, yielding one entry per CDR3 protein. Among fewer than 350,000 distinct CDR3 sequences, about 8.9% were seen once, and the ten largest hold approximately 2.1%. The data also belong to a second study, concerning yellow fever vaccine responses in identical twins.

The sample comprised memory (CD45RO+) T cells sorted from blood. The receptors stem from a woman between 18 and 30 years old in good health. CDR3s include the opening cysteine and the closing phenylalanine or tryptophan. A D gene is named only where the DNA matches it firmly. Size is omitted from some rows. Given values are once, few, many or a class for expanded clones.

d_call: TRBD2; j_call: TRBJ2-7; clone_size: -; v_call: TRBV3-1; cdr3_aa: CASSQGTSGRMMQYF; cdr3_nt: TGTGCCAGCAGCCAAGGGACTAGCGGGAGAATGATGCAGTACTTC
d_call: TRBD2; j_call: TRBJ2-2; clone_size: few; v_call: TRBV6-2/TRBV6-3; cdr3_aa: CASREPGGRLTGELFF; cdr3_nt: TGTGCCAGCAGAGAACCGGGAGGAAGGTTGACCGGGGAGCTGTTTTTT
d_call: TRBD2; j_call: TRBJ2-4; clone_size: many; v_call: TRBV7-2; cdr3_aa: CASSPGLSSNIQYF; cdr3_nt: TGTGCCAGCAGTCCGGGACTATCATCAAACATTCAGTACTTC
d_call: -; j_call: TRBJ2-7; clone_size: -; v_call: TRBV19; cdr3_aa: CASAGPNYEQYF; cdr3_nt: TGTGCCAGTGCGGGGCCCAACTACGAGCAGTACTTC
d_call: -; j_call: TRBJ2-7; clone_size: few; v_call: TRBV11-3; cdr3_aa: CASSLTGRTYEQYF; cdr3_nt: TGTGCCAGCAGCTTAACGGGCAGAACTTACGAGCAGTACTTC
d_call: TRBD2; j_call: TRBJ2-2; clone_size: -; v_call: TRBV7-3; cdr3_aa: CASSLTSGALPGELFF; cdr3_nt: TGTGCCAGCAGCCTTACTAGCGGCGCCTTACCCGGGGAGCTGTTTTTT
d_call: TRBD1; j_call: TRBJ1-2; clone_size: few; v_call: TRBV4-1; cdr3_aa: CASSQDRGLGGYTF; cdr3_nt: TGCGCCAGCAGCCAAGACAGGGGGCTAGGTGGCTACACCTTC
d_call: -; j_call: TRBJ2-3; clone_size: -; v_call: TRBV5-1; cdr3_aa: CASSKLTDHTDTQYF; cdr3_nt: TGCGCCAGCAGCAAGCTAACGGACCACACAGATACGCAGTATTTT
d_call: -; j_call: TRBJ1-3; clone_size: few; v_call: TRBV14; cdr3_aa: CASSRQLASGNTIYF; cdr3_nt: TGTGCCAGCAGCCGACAACTTGCCTCTGGAAACACCATATATTTT
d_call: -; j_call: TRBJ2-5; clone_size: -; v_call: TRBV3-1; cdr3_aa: CASSPPWRLGGETQYF; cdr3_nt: TGTGCCAGCAGCCCCCCATGGCGCCTTGGGGGGGAGACCCAGTACTTC
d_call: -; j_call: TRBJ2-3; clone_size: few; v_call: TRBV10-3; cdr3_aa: CAIAGWRGTDTQYF; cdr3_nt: TGTGCCATCGCCGGGTGGCGGGGCACAGATACGCAGTATTTT
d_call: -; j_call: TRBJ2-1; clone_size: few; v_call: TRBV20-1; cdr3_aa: CSARSDGASYNEQFF; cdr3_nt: TGCAGTGCTAGATCGGACGGGGCCTCCTACAATGAGCAGTTCTTC
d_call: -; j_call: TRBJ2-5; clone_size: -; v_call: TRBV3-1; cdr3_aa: CASSQESRALRGGETQYF; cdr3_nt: TGTGCCAGCAGCCAAGAATCCAGGGCGCTCAGAGGTGGAGAGACCCAGTACTTC
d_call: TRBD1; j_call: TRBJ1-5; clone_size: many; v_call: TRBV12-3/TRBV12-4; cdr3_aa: CASRRGQPNQPQHF; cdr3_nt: TGTGCCAGCAGGCGGGGACAGCCGAATCAGCCCCAGCATTTT
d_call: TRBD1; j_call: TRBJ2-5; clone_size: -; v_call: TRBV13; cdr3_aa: CASSIGTGRETQYF; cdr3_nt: TGTGCCAGCAGCATCGGGACAGGGCGGGAGACCCAGTACTTC
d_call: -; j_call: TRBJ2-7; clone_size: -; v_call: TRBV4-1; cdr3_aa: CASSQKWGLGSYEQYF; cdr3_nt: TGCGCCAGCAGCCAGAAGTGGGGTTTGGGCTCCTACGAGCAGTACTTC
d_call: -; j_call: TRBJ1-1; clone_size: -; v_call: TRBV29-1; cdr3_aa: CSVHWGGTEAFF; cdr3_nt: TGCAGCGTCCACTGGGGGGGCACTGAAGCTTTCTTT
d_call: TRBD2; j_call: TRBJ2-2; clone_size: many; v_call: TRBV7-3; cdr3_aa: CASSPLGTSGSLSTGELFF; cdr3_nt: TGTGCCAGCAGCCCATTGGGGACTAGCGGGAGTCTGAGCACCGGGGAGCTGTTTTTT
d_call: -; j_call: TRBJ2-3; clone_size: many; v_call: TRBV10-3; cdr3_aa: CAINGGTTDTQYF; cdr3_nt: TGTGCCATCAACGGGGGAACCACAGATACGCAGTATTTT
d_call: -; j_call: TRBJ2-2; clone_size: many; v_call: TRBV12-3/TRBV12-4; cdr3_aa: CASSLAGAGELFF; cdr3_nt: TGTGCCAGCAGTTTAGCGGGGGCCGGGGAGCTGTTTTTT
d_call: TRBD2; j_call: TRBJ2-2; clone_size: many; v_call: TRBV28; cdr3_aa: CASSTSGTPNTGELFF; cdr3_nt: TGTGCCAGCAGTACTAGCGGGACTCCGAACACCGGGGAGCTGTTTTTT
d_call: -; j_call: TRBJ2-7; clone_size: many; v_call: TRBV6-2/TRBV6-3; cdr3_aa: CASSYNRAYEQYF; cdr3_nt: TGTGCCAGCAGTTACAACCGGGCCTACGAGCAGTACTTC
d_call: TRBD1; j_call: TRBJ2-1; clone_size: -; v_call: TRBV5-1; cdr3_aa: CASSLGDRDRVEQFF; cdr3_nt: TGCGCCAGCAGCTTGGGGGACAGGGATAGGGTTGAGCAGTTCTTC
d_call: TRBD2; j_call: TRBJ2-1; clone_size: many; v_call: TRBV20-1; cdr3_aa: CSARGTSGERGKNEQFF; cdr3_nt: TGCAGTGCTAGAGGGACTAGCGGGGAGCGCGGCAAGAATGAGCAGTTCTTC
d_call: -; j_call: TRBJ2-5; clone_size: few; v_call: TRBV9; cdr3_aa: CASSVNYLVGQETQYF; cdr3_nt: TGTGCCAGCAGCGTAAATTATCTCGTCGGCCAAGAGACCCAGTACTTC
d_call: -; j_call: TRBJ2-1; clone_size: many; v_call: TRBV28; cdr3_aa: CASSLSGGGWYNEQFF; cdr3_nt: TGTGCCAGCAGTTTATCCGGGGGAGGATGGTACAATGAGCAGTTCTTC
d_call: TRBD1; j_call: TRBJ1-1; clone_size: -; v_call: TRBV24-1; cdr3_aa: CATSDGGQGYTEAFF; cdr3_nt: TGTGCCACCAGTGATGGAGGACAGGGGTACACTGAAGCTTTCTTT
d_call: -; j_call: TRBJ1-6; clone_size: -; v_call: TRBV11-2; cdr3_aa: CASSSYRDRNSPLHF; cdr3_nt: TGTGCCAGCAGCTCCTACAGGGATCGCAATTCACCCCTCCACTTT
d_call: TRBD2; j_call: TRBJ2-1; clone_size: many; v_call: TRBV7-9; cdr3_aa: CASSSLAGNEQFF; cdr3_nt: TGTGCCAGCAGCTCCCTAGCGGGCAATGAGCAGTTCTTC
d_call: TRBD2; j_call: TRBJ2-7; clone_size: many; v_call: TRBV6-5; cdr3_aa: CATSTGSSGVYEQYF; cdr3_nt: TGTGCCACTTCCACCGGGTCTAGCGGAGTATACGAGCAGTACTTC
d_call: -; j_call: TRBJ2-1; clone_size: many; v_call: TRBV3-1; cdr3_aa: CASSPLSPSNEQFF; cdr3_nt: TGTGCCAGCAGCCCCTTAAGCCCTAGCAATGAGCAGTTCTTC
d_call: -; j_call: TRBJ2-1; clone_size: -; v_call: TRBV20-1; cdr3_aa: CSAREVYFDEQFF; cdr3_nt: TGCAGTGCTAGAGAAGTATACTTTGATGAGCAGTTCTTC
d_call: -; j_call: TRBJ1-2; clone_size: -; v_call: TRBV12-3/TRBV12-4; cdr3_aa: CASTRTADGYTF; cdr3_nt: TGTGCCAGCACCCGGACGGCGGATGGCTACACCTTC
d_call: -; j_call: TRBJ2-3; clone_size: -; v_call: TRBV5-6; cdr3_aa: CASSADLEDTQYF; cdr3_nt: TGTGCCAGCAGCGCTGACCTGGAAGATACGCAGTATTTT
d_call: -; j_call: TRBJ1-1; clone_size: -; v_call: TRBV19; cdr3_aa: CASSIPNTEAFF; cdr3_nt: TGTGCCAGTAGTATACCGAACACTGAAGCTTTCTTT
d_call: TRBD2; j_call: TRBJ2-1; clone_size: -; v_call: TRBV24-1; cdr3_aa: CATSEPGGATYNEQFF; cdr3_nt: TGTGCCACCAGTGAACCGGGGGGGGCCACTTACAATGAGCAGTTCTTC
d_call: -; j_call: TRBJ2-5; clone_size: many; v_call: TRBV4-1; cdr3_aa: CASSRIGIQGRETQYF; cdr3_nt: TGCGCCAGCAGCCGGATAGGGATTCAGGGGCGAGAGACCCAGTACTTC
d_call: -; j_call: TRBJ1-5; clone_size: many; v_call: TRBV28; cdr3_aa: CASGRNSNQPQHF; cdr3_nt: TGTGCCAGCGGGCGAAATAGCAATCAGCCCCAGCATTTT
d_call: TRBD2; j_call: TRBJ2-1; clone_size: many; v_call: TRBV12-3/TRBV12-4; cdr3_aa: CASSPPGEGLLGEQFF; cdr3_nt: TGTGCCAGCAGTCCCCCGGGGGAGGGCCTTCTAGGTGAGCAGTTCTTC
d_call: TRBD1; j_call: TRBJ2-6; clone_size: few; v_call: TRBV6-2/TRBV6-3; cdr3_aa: CASSLGTGHTGANVLTF; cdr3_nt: TGTGCCAGCAGTCTCGGGACAGGGCATACTGGGGCCAACGTCCTGACTTTC
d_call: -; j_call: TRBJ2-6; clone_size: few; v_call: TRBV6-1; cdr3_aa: CASTSRGANVLTF; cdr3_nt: TGTGCCAGCACATCGAGGGGGGCCAACGTCCTGACTTTC
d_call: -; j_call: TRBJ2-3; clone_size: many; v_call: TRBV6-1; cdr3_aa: CASSEAEGSAQYF; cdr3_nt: TGTGCCAGCAGTGAAGCGGAGGGGTCGGCGCAGTATTTT
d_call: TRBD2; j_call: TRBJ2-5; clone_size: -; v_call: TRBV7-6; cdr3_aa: CASSLAVGGSKTQYF; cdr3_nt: TGTGCCAGCAGCTTAGCAGTGGGGGGGTCGAAGACCCAGTACTTC
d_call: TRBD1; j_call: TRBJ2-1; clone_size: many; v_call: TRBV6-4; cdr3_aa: CASSAGTGGNNEQFF; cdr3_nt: TGTGCCAGCAGTGCCGGGACAGGGGGCAACAATGAGCAGTTCTTC
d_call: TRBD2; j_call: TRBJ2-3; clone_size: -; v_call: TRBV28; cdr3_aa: CASSSRTSGRFSTDTQYF; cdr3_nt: TGTGCCAGCAGTTCTAGGACTAGCGGGAGGTTTAGCACAGATACGCAGTATTTT
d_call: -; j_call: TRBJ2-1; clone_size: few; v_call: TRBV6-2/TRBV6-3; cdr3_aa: CASSSTANYNEQFF; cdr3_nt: TGTGCCAGCAGTTCGACAGCAAATTACAATGAGCAGTTCTTC
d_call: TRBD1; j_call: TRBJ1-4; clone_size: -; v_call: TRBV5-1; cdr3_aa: CASSLRQGGNEKLFF; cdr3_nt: TGCGCCAGCAGCTTGCGACAGGGGGGAAATGAAAAACTGTTTTTT
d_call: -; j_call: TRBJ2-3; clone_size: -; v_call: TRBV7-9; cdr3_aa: CASSIGAAVDTQYF; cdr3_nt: TGTGCCAGCAGCATAGGGGCTGCCGTAGATACGCAGTATTTT
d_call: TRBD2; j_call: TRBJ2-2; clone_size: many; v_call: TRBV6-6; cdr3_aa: CASGEGFTGELFF; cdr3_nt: TGTGCCAGCGGGGAGGGATTCACCGGGGAGCTGTTTTTT
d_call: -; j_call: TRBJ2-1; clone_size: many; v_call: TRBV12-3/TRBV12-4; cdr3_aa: CASSLGIASYNEQFF; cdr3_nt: TGTGCCAGCAGTTTAGGAATAGCGTCCTACAATGAGCAGTTCTTC
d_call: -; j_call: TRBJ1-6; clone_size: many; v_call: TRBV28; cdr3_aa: CASSTQGGSVSPLHF; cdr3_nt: TGTGCCAGCAGTACGCAGGGTGGTTCCGTTTCACCCCTCCACTTT
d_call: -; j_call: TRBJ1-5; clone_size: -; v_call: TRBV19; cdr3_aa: CASSMTNNNQPQHF; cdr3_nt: TGTGCCAGTAGTATGACCAACAACAATCAGCCCCAGCATTTT
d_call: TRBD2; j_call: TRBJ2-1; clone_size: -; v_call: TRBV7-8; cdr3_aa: CASSLGTSWRASGEQFF; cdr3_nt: TGTGCCAGCAGCCTAGGGACTAGCTGGAGGGCCTCGGGTGAGCAGTTCTTC
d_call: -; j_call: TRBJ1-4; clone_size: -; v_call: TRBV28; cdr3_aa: CASSRLWGATGEKLFF; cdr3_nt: TGTGCCAGCAGTCGTTTATGGGGAGCCACGGGCGAAAAACTGTTTTTT
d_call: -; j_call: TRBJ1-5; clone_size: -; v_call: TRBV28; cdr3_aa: CASRQGVVGQPQHF; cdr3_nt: TGTGCCAGCAGACAGGGTGTAGTTGGTCAGCCCCAGCATTTT
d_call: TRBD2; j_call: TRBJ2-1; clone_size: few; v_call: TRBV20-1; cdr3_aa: CSARSTGLAGGYNEQFF; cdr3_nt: TGCAGTGCTAGATCTACGGGACTAGCGGGAGGGTACAATGAGCAGTTCTTC
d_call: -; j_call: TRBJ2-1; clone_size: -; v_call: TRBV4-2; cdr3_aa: CASSRSGQGDNEQFF; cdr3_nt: TGTGCCAGCAGCCGCTCGGGACAAGGCGACAATGAGCAGTTCTTC
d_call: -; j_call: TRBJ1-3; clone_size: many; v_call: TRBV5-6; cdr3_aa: CASSYYSGSGNTIYF; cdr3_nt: TGTGCCAGCAGCTACTATTCCGGCTCTGGAAACACCATATATTTT
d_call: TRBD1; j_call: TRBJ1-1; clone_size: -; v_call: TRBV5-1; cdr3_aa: CASSLGLGTGGYSNTEAFF; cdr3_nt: TGCGCCAGCAGCTTGGGACTCGGGACAGGGGGCTACTCGAACACTGAAGCTTTCTTT